The 5 T cell receptor beta chains listed next were all sequenced from one sample in a study of T cell changes during pregnancy in multiple sclerosis. Clones were read by immunoSEQ multiplex PCR, and TCRdb kept only the in-frame ones, dropping some. This table has about 40,000 clones, 70% to 90% appearing once. The sequenced sample was CD4+ T cells from peripheral blood mononuclear cells, obtained before pregnancy. These receptor sequences come from a female donor with multiple sclerosis, enrolled in a pregnancy study.

The rearrangement uses TRBV29-1 and TRBJ1-3; D not certain. The CDR3 extends over 13 amino acids. Trimming removed 7 bases from V and 4 bases from J, with 14 bases in between. Per germline, CDR1 SQVTM and CDR2 ANQGSEA. The CDR3 DNA sequence: TGCAGCGCCCACCACCCCCTAGGAAACACCATATATTTT. This codes for CSAHHPLGNTIYF.

The J gene is TRBJ2-1, the V gene TRBV6-1; maybe TRBD1 (6 bases). The germline gives CDR1 MNHNS, CDR2 SASEGT. CDR3 length: 15 amino acids. V was pared by 3 bases and J by 2 bases, with 11 bases between. In nucleotides, the CDR3 is TGTGCCAGCAGTGAGGACAGATACCCCTACAATGAGCAGTTCTTC. It translates to CASSEDRYPYNEQFF.

The chain links TRBV2 to TRBJ1-2, with 8 nucleotides matching TRBD1. The CDR3 spans 14 residues. V lost 0 bases and J lost 8; bases outside the gene matches: 5. Germline CDR1 and CDR2: SNHLY and FYNNEI. The CDR3 DNA reads as TGTGCCAGCAGTGAAGCGAGACAGGGGCAAGGCTACACCTTC. The encoded protein is CASSEARQGQGYTF.

This clone has only a few counts. The chain joins TRBV9 to TRBJ2-2; 7 nucleotides agree with TRBD1. The CDR3 is 16 amino acids. V was pared by 3 bases and J by 4 bases, with 9 bases of the junction left unmatched. Germline CDR1 is SGDLS and CDR2 is YYNGEE. Here the CDR3 reads CASSAQGVQATGELFF. The CDR3 DNA reads as TGTGCCAGCAGCGCCCAGGGGGTCCAAGCCACCGGGGAGCTGTTTTTT.

The rearrangement uses TRBV9 and TRBJ1-6, with TRBD1 as a possible D gene (5 bases). Trimming removed 3 bases from V and 0 bases from J, with 13 bases in between. CDR1 and CDR2 (germline): SGDLS, YYNGEE. The CDR3 has 17 residues. The CDR3 loop is CASSEGTFRSYNSPLHF. In DNA, the CDR3 is TGTGCCAGCAGCGAGGGGACTTTCCGCTCCTATAATTCACCCCTCCACTTT. Full variable domain (missing parts from reference TRBV9 and TRBJ1-6): DSGVTQTPKHLITATGQRVTLRCSPRSGDLSVYWYQQSLDQGLQFLIQYYNGEERAKGNILERFSAQQFPDLHSELNLSSLELGDSALYFCASSEGTFRSYNSPLHFGNGTRLTVT.